The clone carrying this T cell receptor beta chain was observed at least ten times. Antigen specificity is unknown. A much larger clonotype is one base distant, so this may be a read error. This sample was included in a study of tumor-infiltrating lymphocytes in primary liver carcinoma. Regarding the study as a whole: About 8-25% of top clones, no more, were shared by all five regions.

The CDR3 loop spans 15 amino acids. Germline-derived CDR1 and CDR2 are SQVTM and ANQGSEA. V dropped 7 bases and J dropped 5 bases, with 20 bases sitting between them. Starting material for RNA and DNA co-extraction consisted of about 17-32 mg of unsorted bulk tissue. From roughly 0.45 ug total RNA, TCR beta cDNA was generated with a primer in the constant region. Modified slightly, ARM-PCR produced TCR beta libraries over three nested multiplex PCR rounds. TRBV1-TRBV30 forward and Cbeta reverse primers drove the first two roughly 9-cycle rounds. TCRdb re-called the multiplex PCR reads through MiXCR, storing one row per CDR3 protein. The table records tens of thousands of distinct CDR3 sequences, 60% to 80% of them present only once.

The chain uses TRBV29-1 and TRBJ2-2, with D tentatively TRBD2 (6 bases). The sample consisted of liver tumor tissue from sampling region 5. Subset described: tumor region T5, tumor centre. This sequence originates from a man aged 40-49 years with primary liver carcinoma and hepatitis B virus infection. The CDR3 region has the DNA TGCAGCGCTGCGGGGAGTGTAGGGCGAACCGGGGAGCTGTTTTTT. Translating it yields CSAAGSVGRTGELFF.